This T cell receptor (beta chain) was obtained from a study of radiotherapy plus CTLA-4 blockade in lung cancer. Findings and caveats of the study: Per reports, early blood T cell clone dynamics, plus interferon-beta, forecast response most strongly.

The V and J ends lost 7 bases and 2 bases, in that order; junction bases with no gene match: 7. The germline V gene has CDR1 ENHRY and CDR2 SYGVKD. The CDR3 runs to 14 residues. Concerning this clone itself: The antigen remains undetermined.

Sequencing was performed with immunoSEQ multiplex PCR; in TCRdb, only in-frame clones are kept and a portion is missing. The sample holds about 120,000 clones, about 80% seen once. The sample was peripheral blood, taken from a patient treated with radiotherapy plus ipilimumab. V usage is TRBV10-3 and J usage is TRBJ1-2; 7 bases map to TRBD1. The source is a human donor with non-small cell lung cancer that progressed on radiotherapy plus ipilimumab. Some clones in this sample may be carry-over from other donors' samples. This chain's CDR3 is CAITEGATNYGYTF. CDR3 bases: TGTGCCATCACCGAGGGGGCAACAAACTATGGCTACACCTTC.